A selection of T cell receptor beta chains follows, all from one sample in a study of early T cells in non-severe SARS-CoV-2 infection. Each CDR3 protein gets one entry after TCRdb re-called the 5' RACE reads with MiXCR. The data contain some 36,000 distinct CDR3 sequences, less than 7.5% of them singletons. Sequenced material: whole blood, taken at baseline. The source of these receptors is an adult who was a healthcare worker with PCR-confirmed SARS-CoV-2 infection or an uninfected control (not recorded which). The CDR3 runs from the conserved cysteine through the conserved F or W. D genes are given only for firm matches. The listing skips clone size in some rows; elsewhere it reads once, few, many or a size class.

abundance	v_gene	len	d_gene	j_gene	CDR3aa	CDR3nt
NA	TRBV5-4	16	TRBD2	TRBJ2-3	CASSSTSAGSTDTQYF	TGTGCCAGCAGCTCAACTTCAGCGGGAAGCACAGATACGCAGTATTTT
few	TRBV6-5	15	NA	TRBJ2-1	CASSYGVLSYNEQFF	TGTGCCAGCAGTTACGGGGTCCTCTCCTACAATGAGCAGTTCTTC
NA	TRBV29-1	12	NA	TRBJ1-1	CSVDMMNTEAFF	TGCAGCGTAGATATGATGAACACTGAAGCTTTCTTT
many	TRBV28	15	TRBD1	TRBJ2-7	CASREGGTGPGEQYF	TGTGCCAGCAGGGAAGGTGGGACAGGACCCGGCGAGCAGTACTTC
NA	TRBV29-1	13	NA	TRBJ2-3	CSSVGGRTDTQYF	TGCAGCTCCGTGGGAGGTCGCACAGATACGCAGTATTTT
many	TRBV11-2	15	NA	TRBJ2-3	CASSLGASGTDTQYF	TGTGCCAGCAGCTTAGGAGCGTCTGGCACAGATACGCAGTATTTT
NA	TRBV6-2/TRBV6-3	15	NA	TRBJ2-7	CASSSPRYGTHEQYF	TGTGCCAGCAGTTCCCCGCGGTACGGTACCCACGAGCAGTACTTC
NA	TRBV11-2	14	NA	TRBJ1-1	CASSSGGLNTEAFF	TGTGCCAGCAGCTCCGGGGGCCTTAACACTGAAGCTTTCTTT
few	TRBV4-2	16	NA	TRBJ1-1	CASSQLYRVVNTEAFF	TGTGCCAGCAGCCAACTCTACAGGGTCGTGAACACTGAAGCTTTCTTT
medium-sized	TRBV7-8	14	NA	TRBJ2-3	CASSSGRRSDTQYF	TGTGCCAGCAGCTCGGGGCGAAGGTCAGATACGCAGTATTTT
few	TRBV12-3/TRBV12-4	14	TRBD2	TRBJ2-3	CASSFLREIDTQYF	TGTGCCAGCAGTTTCTTGCGGGAGATAGATACGCAGTATTTT
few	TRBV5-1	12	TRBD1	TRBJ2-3	CASGRTGDTQYF	TGCGCCAGCGGAAGGACAGGGGATACGCAGTATTTT
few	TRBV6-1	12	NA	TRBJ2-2	CASSRSDGELFF	TGTGCCAGCAGCAGGTCCGACGGGGAGCTGTTTTTT
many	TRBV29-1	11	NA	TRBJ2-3	CSVTRTDTQYF	TGCAGCGTTACGCGCACAGATACGCAGTATTTT
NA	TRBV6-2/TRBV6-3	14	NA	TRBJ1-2	CASSYSDGGYGYTF	TGTGCCAGCAGTTACTCGGACGGCGGATATGGCTACACCTTC